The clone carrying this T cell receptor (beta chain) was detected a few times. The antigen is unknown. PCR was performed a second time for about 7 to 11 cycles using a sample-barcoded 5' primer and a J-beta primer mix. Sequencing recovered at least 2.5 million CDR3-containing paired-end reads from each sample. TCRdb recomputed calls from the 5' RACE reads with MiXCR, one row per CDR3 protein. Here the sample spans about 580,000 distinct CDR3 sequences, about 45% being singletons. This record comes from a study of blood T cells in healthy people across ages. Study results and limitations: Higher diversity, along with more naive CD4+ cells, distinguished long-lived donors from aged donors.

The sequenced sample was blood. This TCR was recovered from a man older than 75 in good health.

The CDR3 DNA reads as TGCAGTGCTACCAACAGGGACTACGAGCAGTACTTC. Amino acids: CSATNRDYEQYF. This chain uses TRBV20-1 with TRBJ2-7, with D maybe TRBD1 (6 bases). This CDR3 has 12 residues. The germline gives CDR1 DFQATT, CDR2 SNEGSKA (reference sequence). With 4 bases removed from V and 3 bases from J, the gap between germline ends came to 10 bases.